The text below deals with one T cell receptor beta chain. Each multiple sclerosis control was a treatment-naive patient with relapsing-remitting disease that was either stable or active. Negative isolation yielded CD8+ and CD4+ T cells; FACS enriched TEMRA cells. This record comes from a study of CD8 T cells in Susac syndrome. RNA was extracted with the RNeasy kit, and a quantity of roughly 0.5 to 1 ug was reverse transcribed using random hexamers. The method of amplification for TCR beta CDR3 was immunoSEQ multiplex PCR, covering 54 Vbeta and 13 Jbeta. TCRdb redid the calling of the immunoSEQ multiplex PCR reads with MiXCR, one entry per CDR3 protein. The sample lists 200,000 or so distinct CDR3 sequences, about 95% occurring once. Deletions cut 4 bases from V and 0 bases from J, with 8 bases between. From germline, CDR1 is SGHDT and CDR2 YYEEEE. The CDR3 is 15 residues long.

This TCR was sampled from a human donor with multiple sclerosis. This chain links TRBV5-6 with TRBJ2-6; perhaps TRBD1 as D (5 bases). Specimen: CD4+ T cells from PBMCs. The CDR3 DNA reads as TGTGCCAGCAGCATAGGGGTCTCTGGGGCCAACGTCCTGACTTTC. Residues: CASSIGVSGANVLTF.